The T cell receptor beta chain under discussion was sequenced for a study of blood T cell repertoires in COVID-19. Sequencing used immunoSEQ multiplex PCR; TCRdb keeps in-frame clones, though not all of them. The sample carries under 200,000 clones, approximately 86% recorded once. The sequenced sample was peripheral blood. The origin of this receptor is a man between 65 and 85 years old with acute or convalescent COVID-19.

The CDR3 loop reads CASSHAGADGYTF. CDR3 in DNA: TGTGCCAGCAGCCACGCAGGGGCTGATGGCTACACCTTC. V gene TRBV4-2 combines with J gene TRBJ1-2, with TRBD1 as a possible D gene (6 bases). V was trimmed by 3 bases and J by 6 bases, leaving 11 bases between them. This CDR3 is 13 amino acids long. The germline CDR1 and CDR2 sequences are LGHNA and YNFKEQ.